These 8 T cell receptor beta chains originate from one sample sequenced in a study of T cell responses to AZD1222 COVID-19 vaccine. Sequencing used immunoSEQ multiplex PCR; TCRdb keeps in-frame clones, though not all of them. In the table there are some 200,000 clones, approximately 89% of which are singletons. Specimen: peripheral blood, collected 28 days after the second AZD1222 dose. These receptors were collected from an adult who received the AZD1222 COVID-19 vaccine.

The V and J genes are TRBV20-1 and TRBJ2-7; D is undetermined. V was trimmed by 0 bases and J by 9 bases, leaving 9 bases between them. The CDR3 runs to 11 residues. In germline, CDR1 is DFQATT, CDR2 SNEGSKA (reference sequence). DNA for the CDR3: TGCAGTGCTAGAGACGGATGGGGGCAGTACTTC. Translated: CSARDGWGQYF.

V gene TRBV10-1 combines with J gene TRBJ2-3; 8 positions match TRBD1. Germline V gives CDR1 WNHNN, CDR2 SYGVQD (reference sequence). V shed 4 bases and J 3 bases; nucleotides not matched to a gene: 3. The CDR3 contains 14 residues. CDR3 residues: CASSGDRPTDTQYF. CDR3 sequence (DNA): TGCGCCAGCAGTGGGGACAGGCCGACAGATACGCAGTATTTT.

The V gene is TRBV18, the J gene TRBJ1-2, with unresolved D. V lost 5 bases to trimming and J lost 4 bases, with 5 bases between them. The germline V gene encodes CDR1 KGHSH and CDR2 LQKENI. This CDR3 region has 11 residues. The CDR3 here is CASSSVYGYTF. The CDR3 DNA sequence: TGTGCCAGCTCATCTGTCTATGGCTACACCTTC.

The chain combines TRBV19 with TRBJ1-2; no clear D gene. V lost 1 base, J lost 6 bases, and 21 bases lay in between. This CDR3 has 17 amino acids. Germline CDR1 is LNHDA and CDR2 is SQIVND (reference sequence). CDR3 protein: CASSIGWKQSPGDGYTF. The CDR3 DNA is TGTGCCAGTAGTATAGGTTGGAAACAGTCCCCGGGAGATGGCTACACCTTC.

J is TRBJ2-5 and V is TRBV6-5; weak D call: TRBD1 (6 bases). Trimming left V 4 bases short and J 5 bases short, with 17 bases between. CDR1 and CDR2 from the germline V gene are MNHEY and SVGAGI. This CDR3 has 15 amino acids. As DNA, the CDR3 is TGTGCCAGCAGTTCTACAGGGCAACCTCCCGAGACCCAGTACTTC. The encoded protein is CASSSTGQPPETQYF.

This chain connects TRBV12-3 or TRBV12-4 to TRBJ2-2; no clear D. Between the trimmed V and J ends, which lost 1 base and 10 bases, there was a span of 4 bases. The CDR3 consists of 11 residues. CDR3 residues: CASSLGVELFF. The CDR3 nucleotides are TGTGCCAGCAGTTTAGGCGTGGAGCTGTTTTTT.

The CDR3 sequence is CASSEGTGVRQPQHF. For the CDR3, the DNA is TGTGCCAGCAGTGAAGGGACAGGGGTGAGGCAGCCCCAGCATTTT. V usage is TRBV6-1 and J usage is TRBJ1-5; TRBD1 matches at 9 bases. J gave up 7 bases and V 1 base, and 5 bases lay outside the gene matches. CDR3 length equals 15 residues. Germline V CDR1 and CDR2: MNHNS, SASEGT.

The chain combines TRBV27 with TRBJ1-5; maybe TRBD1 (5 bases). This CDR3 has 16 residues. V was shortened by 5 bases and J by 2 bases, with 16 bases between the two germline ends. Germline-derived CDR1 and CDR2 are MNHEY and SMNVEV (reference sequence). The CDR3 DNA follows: TGTGCCAGCAGTCCTCCCCCCGGGGGAGGCAATCAGCCCCAGCATTTT. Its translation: CASSPPPGGGNQPQHF.